This T cell receptor beta chain appears in the sequencing data of a study of blood T cell repertoires in COVID-19. Sequenced by immunoSEQ multiplex PCR; TCRdb stores in-frame clones only, minus some. The table includes 20,000 to 25,000 clones, roughly 73% detected once. Source material: peripheral blood. This sequence originates from a human donor in a cohort sampled during active or convalescent COVID-19.

The CDR3 DNA sequence: TGTGCCAGCAGCTTAGCCCTACTCGGCAATGAGCAGTTCTTC. Protein: CASSLALLGNEQFF. The rearrangement uses TRBV7-9 and TRBJ2-1; D remains ambiguous. This CDR3 comprises 14 residues. Germline assignment: CDR1 SEHNR and CDR2 FQNEAQ (reference sequence). Between the trimmed V and J ends, which lost 0 bases and 6 bases, there was a span of 9 bases.